These T cell receptor beta chains were read from a single sample in a study of shared clonotypes between healthy human individuals. The data were produced by immunoSEQ multiplex PCR, yet TCRdb's version contains in-frame clones alone and is incomplete. The data hold a few hundred thousand clones, with 70% to 85% observed a single time. Sequencing used PBMCs. The receptors were gathered from a middle-aged woman in good health. Some clones in this sample may be carry-over from other donors' samples. Each CDR3 is given with its conserved first and last residue.

CDR3aa: CASSLGRDYGYTF
j_gene: TRBJ1-2
v_gene: TRBV7-2

CDR3aa: CASSSACSYEQYF
j_gene: TRBJ2-7
v_gene: TRBV27

CDR3aa: CASSSQVGDNQPQHF
j_gene: TRBJ1-5
v_gene: TRBV28

CDR3aa: CASSSTNHDGNEQFF
j_gene: TRBJ2-1
v_gene: TRBV7-8

CDR3aa: CSVEVGSGNTEAFF
j_gene: TRBJ1-1
v_gene: TRBV29-1

CDR3aa: CASSEVQGFYEQYF
j_gene: TRBJ2-7
v_gene: TRBV6-1

CDR3aa: CASRSGTSGRVNEQFF
j_gene: TRBJ2-1
v_gene: TRBV27

CDR3aa: CASSLTLGEGSYEQYF
j_gene: -
v_gene: TRBV28

CDR3aa: CSVEVPEGGVYEQYF
j_gene: -
v_gene: TRBV29-1

CDR3aa: CAWSWGYEQYF
j_gene: TRBJ2-7
v_gene: TRBV30

CDR3aa: CASSPSGSYNEQFF
j_gene: TRBJ2-1
v_gene: TRBV7-3

CDR3aa: CASSDPPGQGWDF
j_gene: TRBJ1-2
v_gene: TRBV5-1

CDR3aa: CASSPTRAGNTIYF
j_gene: TRBJ1-3
v_gene: TRBV7-2

CDR3aa: CASSKGGVTDTQYF
j_gene: TRBJ2-3
v_gene: TRBV21-1

CDR3aa: CATSSAVGPDTQYF
j_gene: TRBJ2-3
v_gene: TRBV15

CDR3aa: CASSVRRNEKLFF
j_gene: TRBJ1-4
v_gene: TRBV19

CDR3aa: CASSLSAGHQPQHF
j_gene: TRBJ1-5
v_gene: TRBV28

CDR3aa: CASSQVTGENEKLFF
j_gene: TRBJ1-4
v_gene: TRBV23-1

CDR3aa: CASSPSLAGGITGELFF
j_gene: TRBJ2-2
v_gene: TRBV18

CDR3aa: CASSPPGTPNYGYTF
j_gene: TRBJ1-2
v_gene: TRBV6-5

CDR3aa: CASSLEGRGRVETQYF
j_gene: TRBJ2-5
v_gene: TRBV5-1

CDR3aa: CASRALYREQFF
j_gene: TRBJ2-1
v_gene: TRBV28

CDR3aa: CASSYGTGANVLTF
j_gene: TRBJ2-6
v_gene: TRBV25-1

CDR3aa: CASSLFGTGAREQYF
j_gene: TRBJ2-7
v_gene: TRBV28

CDR3aa: CASSLAGSQPQHF
j_gene: TRBJ1-5
v_gene: TRBV7-9

CDR3aa: CASSLGPQGSGYF
j_gene: TRBJ2-7
v_gene: TRBV5-5

CDR3aa: CASSLQGPNVLTF
j_gene: TRBJ2-6
v_gene: TRBV28

CDR3aa: CASSFDTGGTGELFF
j_gene: TRBJ2-2
v_gene: TRBV5-1

CDR3aa: CASSLGSGGPETQYF
j_gene: TRBJ2-5
v_gene: TRBV11-2

CDR3aa: CASWGQGGHLAGANVLTF
j_gene: TRBJ2-6
v_gene: TRBV7-8

CDR3aa: CASSASASTDTQYF
j_gene: TRBJ2-3
v_gene: TRBV7-3

CDR3aa: CASSEVLAGTDTQYF
j_gene: TRBJ2-3
v_gene: TRBV2

CDR3aa: CASSSRGLGNTIYF
j_gene: TRBJ1-3
v_gene: TRBV6-5

CDR3aa: CASSNPGTDYEQYF
j_gene: TRBJ2-7
v_gene: TRBV7-3

CDR3aa: CASAGQGNYGYTF
j_gene: TRBJ1-2
v_gene: TRBV10-2

CDR3aa: CASSYPGTGELFF
j_gene: TRBJ2-2
v_gene: TRBV2

CDR3aa: CASSDSTGTGANVLTF
j_gene: TRBJ2-6
v_gene: TRBV6-4

CDR3aa: CASSYSKNPTDTQYF
j_gene: TRBJ2-3
v_gene: TRBV6-5

CDR3aa: CASSYQQGPYEQYF
j_gene: TRBJ2-7
v_gene: TRBV5-6

CDR3aa: CASSAPTGGRNTEAFF
j_gene: TRBJ1-1
v_gene: TRBV28

CDR3aa: CSVEAYTTYNEQFF
j_gene: TRBJ2-1
v_gene: TRBV29-1

CDR3aa: CASSQRAGEPDEQFF
j_gene: TRBJ2-1
v_gene: TRBV4-2

CDR3aa: CASSPTTTYEQYF
j_gene: TRBJ2-7
v_gene: TRBV19

CDR3aa: CASSFGDRNEQFF
j_gene: TRBJ2-1
v_gene: TRBV7-2

CDR3aa: CASRSGQSTDTQYF
j_gene: TRBJ2-3
v_gene: TRBV5-1

CDR3aa: CASSLVETKLFF
j_gene: TRBJ1-4
v_gene: TRBV11-2

CDR3aa: CASSSDQPQHF
j_gene: TRBJ1-5
v_gene: TRBV28

CDR3aa: CASSLEGLGNTGELFF
j_gene: TRBJ2-2
v_gene: TRBV5-1

CDR3aa: CASSNEAGEWGTDTQYF
j_gene: TRBJ2-3
v_gene: TRBV6-4

CDR3aa: CASSQGQWGLTGELFF
j_gene: TRBJ2-2
v_gene: TRBV14

CDR3aa: CATAGGHTNTEAFF
j_gene: TRBJ1-1
v_gene: TRBV10-3

CDR3aa: CASSVEVDTSTDTQYF
j_gene: TRBJ2-3
v_gene: TRBV9

CDR3aa: CASRPPGTSTDTQYF
j_gene: TRBJ2-3
v_gene: TRBV5-4

CDR3aa: CASRSGQGTYEQYF
j_gene: TRBJ2-7
v_gene: TRBV19